These T cell receptor beta chains were read from a single sample in a study of cytomegalovirus exposure and HLA in healthy donors. Generated by immunoSEQ multiplex PCR, the TCRdb table keeps only in-frame clones and is missing some. Of around 190,000 clones detected, less than 85% appear once; the ten largest clones hold 4% to 5%. The specimen was PBMCs. These receptors were taken from a man aged 25 to 40 in good health and CMV-seropositive. The CDR3 runs from the conserved cysteine through the conserved F or W. Fields, in order: CDR3 protein, CDR3 DNA, J gene, V gene, D gene, clone size. The D gene is left open where the match is weak. A clone size is listed for some rows: how often the clone was seen (once, few, many), or a class if it is expanded.

CDR3 protein: CASRQREGRYNEQFF
CDR3 DNA: TGTGCCAGCAGACAGCGGGAGGGCCGGTACAATGAGCAGTTCTTC
J gene: TRBJ2-1
V gene: TRBV28
D gene: TRBD2
clone size: once

CDR3 protein: CAISASRDSSYEQYF
CDR3 DNA: TGTGCCATCAGTGCGAGCCGGGACTCCTCCTACGAGCAGTACTTC
J gene: TRBJ2-7
V gene: TRBV10-3
D gene: .
clone size: .

CDR3 protein: CASSVTGTGAYEQYF
CDR3 DNA: TGTGCCAGCAGCGTTACCGGGACAGGGGCCTACGAGCAGTACTTC
J gene: TRBJ2-7
V gene: TRBV7-3
D gene: TRBD1
clone size: .

CDR3 protein: CASSSAGEGSYEQYF
CDR3 DNA: TGTGCCAGCAGTTCAGCAGGGGAGGGATCCTACGAGCAGTACTTC
J gene: TRBJ2-7
V gene: TRBV27
D gene: .
clone size: few

CDR3 protein: CASSSPGGGVGGEQFF
CDR3 DNA: TGTGCCAGCAGCTCCCCCGGGGGTGGCGTTGGGGGTGAGCAGTTCTTC
J gene: TRBJ2-1
V gene: TRBV7-2
D gene: .
clone size: few

CDR3 protein: CASRRDSAYEQYF
CDR3 DNA: TGTGCCAGCCGGCGGGACTCCGCCTACGAGCAGTACTTC
J gene: TRBJ2-7
V gene: TRBV25-1
D gene: .
clone size: .

CDR3 protein: CASSQSTGRNQPQHF
CDR3 DNA: TGCGCCAGCAGCCAATCGACAGGGAGAAATCAGCCCCAGCATTTT
J gene: TRBJ1-5
V gene: TRBV4-3
D gene: TRBD1
clone size: .

CDR3 protein: CASSLAGQGASEQYF
CDR3 DNA: TGTGCCAGCAGCTTAGCGGGACAGGGCGCCTCCGAGCAGTACTTC
J gene: TRBJ2-7
V gene: TRBV7-2
D gene: TRBD1
clone size: .

CDR3 protein: CASRAGGGNTEAFF
CDR3 DNA: TGTGCCAGCAGGGCCGGGGGAGGGAACACTGAAGCTTTCTTT
J gene: TRBJ1-1
V gene: TRBV6-4
D gene: .
clone size: few

CDR3 protein: CAWKAGGYNEQFF
CDR3 DNA: TGTGCCTGGAAGGCCGGCGGCTACAATGAGCAGTTCTTC
J gene: TRBJ2-1
V gene: TRBV30
D gene: .
clone size: .

CDR3 protein: CASLPDGTGSEQFF
CDR3 DNA: TGTGCCAGCCTTCCGGACGGGACCGGGAGTGAGCAGTTCTTC
J gene: TRBJ2-1
V gene: TRBV6-6
D gene: .
clone size: .

CDR3 protein: CASRVTRYNEQFF
CDR3 DNA: TGTGCCAGTAGGGTTACTAGATACAATGAGCAGTTCTTC
J gene: TRBJ2-1
V gene: TRBV19
D gene: .
clone size: once

CDR3 protein: CASATGLAGVNEQFF
CDR3 DNA: TGTGCTAGTGCTACCGGACTAGCGGGAGTCAATGAGCAGTTCTTC
J gene: TRBJ2-1
V gene: TRBV12-5
D gene: TRBD2
clone size: .

CDR3 protein: CASSQETGFYEQYF
CDR3 DNA: TGCGCCAGCAGCCAAGAAACAGGGTTCTACGAGCAGTACTTC
J gene: TRBJ2-7
V gene: TRBV4-3
D gene: .
clone size: .

CDR3 protein: CASSVGAGAPETQYF
CDR3 DNA: TGTGCCAGCAGCGTAGGGGCGGGAGCCCCCGAGACCCAGTACTTC
J gene: TRBJ2-5
V gene: TRBV9
D gene: TRBD2
clone size: .

CDR3 protein: CASSGRQSYEQYF
CDR3 DNA: TGTGCCAGCAGCGGCCGACAGTCCTACGAGCAGTACTTC
J gene: TRBJ2-7
V gene: TRBV7-6
D gene: .
clone size: .

CDR3 protein: CSIRDRSYEQYF
CDR3 DNA: TGCAGCATCCGGGACAGATCCTACGAGCAGTACTTC
J gene: TRBJ2-7
V gene: TRBV29-1
D gene: TRBD1
clone size: .

CDR3 protein: CASKAGGLAYEQYF
CDR3 DNA: TGTGCCAGCAAAGCCGGCGGGTTGGCCTACGAGCAGTACTTC
J gene: TRBJ2-7
V gene: TRBV27
D gene: .
clone size: few

CDR3 protein: CASSLGTSGNNEQFF
CDR3 DNA: TGTGCCAGCAGCTTAGGGACTAGCGGGAACAATGAGCAGTTCTTC
J gene: TRBJ2-1
V gene: TRBV7-9
D gene: TRBD2
clone size: few

CDR3 protein: CASSFGTSNQPQHF
CDR3 DNA: TGTGCCAGCAGTTTCGGGACTTCCAATCAGCCCCAGCATTTT
J gene: TRBJ1-5
V gene: TRBV28
D gene: .
clone size: .

CDR3 protein: CASSQTGFSGYTF
CDR3 DNA: TGTGCCAGCAGCCAGACAGGGTTCTCTGGCTACACCTTC
J gene: TRBJ1-2
V gene: TRBV14
D gene: TRBD1
clone size: once

CDR3 protein: CASSAGQGETQYF
CDR3 DNA: TGTGCCAGCTCAGCTGGACAGGGGGAGACCCAGTACTTC
J gene: TRBJ2-5
V gene: TRBV18
D gene: TRBD1
clone size: few

CDR3 protein: CASSPGLARGDTQYF
CDR3 DNA: TGTGCCAGCAGCCCGGGACTAGCTAGGGGAGATACGCAGTATTTT
J gene: TRBJ2-3
V gene: TRBV7-2
D gene: TRBD2
clone size: few

CDR3 protein: CASSLDVGQGGQPQHF
CDR3 DNA: TGTGCCAGCAGCTTAGATGTAGGACAGGGAGGCCAGCCCCAGCATTTT
J gene: TRBJ1-5
V gene: TRBV7-8
D gene: TRBD1
clone size: few

CDR3 protein: CASSSPGQGGNEKLFF
CDR3 DNA: TGTGCCAGCAGTTCCCCCGGACAGGGAGGAAATGAAAAACTGTTTTTT
J gene: TRBJ1-4
V gene: TRBV27
D gene: TRBD1
clone size: .

CDR3 protein: CASSFRTREVPYEQYF
CDR3 DNA: TGTGCCAGCAGCTTCCGGACGCGGGAGGTCCCCTACGAGCAGTACTTC
J gene: TRBJ2-7
V gene: TRBV11-2
D gene: TRBD2
clone size: .

CDR3 protein: CASSSRLLSGNTIYF
CDR3 DNA: TGTGCCAGCAGCTCCAGGCTTCTCTCTGGAAACACCATATATTTT
J gene: TRBJ1-3
V gene: TRBV6-6
D gene: .
clone size: .

CDR3 protein: CASSLAGGASRETQYF
CDR3 DNA: TGTGCCAGCAGCTTGGCGGGGGGCGCCTCTCGGGAGACCCAGTACTTC
J gene: TRBJ2-5
V gene: TRBV5-5
D gene: .
clone size: .

CDR3 protein: CASGLVLGFSGNTIYF
CDR3 DNA: TGTGCTAGTGGTTTGGTACTCGGGTTTTCTGGAAACACCATATATTTT
J gene: TRBJ1-3
V gene: TRBV12-5
D gene: .
clone size: .

CDR3 protein: CASSLPGIYSPLHF
CDR3 DNA: TGTGCCAGCAGCTTGCCAGGAATATATTCACCCCTCCACTTT
J gene: TRBJ1-6
V gene: TRBV5-5
D gene: .
clone size: .

CDR3 protein: CASSLGDRGGQPQHF
CDR3 DNA: TGTGCCAGCAGCTTGGGGGACAGGGGGGGTCAGCCCCAGCATTTT
J gene: TRBJ1-5
V gene: TRBV5-6
D gene: TRBD1
clone size: .

CDR3 protein: CASSLVPSGASYEQYF
CDR3 DNA: TGTGCCAGCAGCTTAGTTCCTAGCGGAGCCTCCTACGAGCAGTACTTC
J gene: TRBJ2-7
V gene: TRBV7-2
D gene: TRBD2
clone size: .

CDR3 protein: CASSSSSGGDQETQYF
CDR3 DNA: TGTGCCAGCAGCTCATCTAGCGGGGGGGACCAAGAGACCCAGTACTTC
J gene: TRBJ2-5
V gene: TRBV7-9
D gene: TRBD2
clone size: .

CDR3 protein: CASSRQGEKLFF
CDR3 DNA: TGTGCCAGCAGCCGACAAGGAGAAAAACTGTTTTTT
J gene: TRBJ1-4
V gene: TRBV7-6
D gene: .
clone size: .

CDR3 protein: CASSIGSTGYTF
CDR3 DNA: TGTGCCAGTAGTATTGGGAGTACTGGCTACACCTTC
J gene: TRBJ1-2
V gene: TRBV19
D gene: .
clone size: .

CDR3 protein: CASSSRTADTQYF
CDR3 DNA: TGTGCCAGCAGTTCCAGGACAGCAGATACGCAGTATTTT
J gene: TRBJ2-3
V gene: TRBV28
D gene: .
clone size: .

CDR3 protein: CASSPGGRGSYEQYF
CDR3 DNA: TGTGCCAGCTCACCGGGGGGAAGGGGATCCTACGAGCAGTACTTC
J gene: TRBJ2-7
V gene: TRBV18
D gene: .
clone size: once

CDR3 protein: CASSSAGTGRFNSPLHF
CDR3 DNA: TGTGCCAGCAGTTCCGCCGGGACAGGGCGCTTTAATTCACCCCTCCACTTT
J gene: TRBJ1-6
V gene: TRBV28
D gene: TRBD1
clone size: .

CDR3 protein: CASSPDRGLDTQYF
CDR3 DNA: TGTGCCAGCAGTCCCGACAGGGGCTTGGATACGCAGTATTTT
J gene: TRBJ2-3
V gene: TRBV25-1
D gene: TRBD1
clone size: .

CDR3 protein: CASSVIFGRGNQPQHF
CDR3 DNA: TGTGCCAGCAGCGTAATATTCGGACGGGGAAATCAGCCCCAGCATTTT
J gene: TRBJ1-5
V gene: TRBV9
D gene: .
clone size: .

CDR3 protein: CASSIVAGAYEQYF
CDR3 DNA: TGTGCCAGTAGTATAGTAGCGGGAGCCTACGAGCAGTACTTC
J gene: TRBJ2-7
V gene: TRBV19
D gene: TRBD2
clone size: .

CDR3 protein: CAGRQGPNSPLHF
CDR3 DNA: TGTGCCGGCCGACAGGGACCTAATTCACCCCTCCACTTT
J gene: TRBJ1-6
V gene: TRBV2
D gene: TRBD1
clone size: .